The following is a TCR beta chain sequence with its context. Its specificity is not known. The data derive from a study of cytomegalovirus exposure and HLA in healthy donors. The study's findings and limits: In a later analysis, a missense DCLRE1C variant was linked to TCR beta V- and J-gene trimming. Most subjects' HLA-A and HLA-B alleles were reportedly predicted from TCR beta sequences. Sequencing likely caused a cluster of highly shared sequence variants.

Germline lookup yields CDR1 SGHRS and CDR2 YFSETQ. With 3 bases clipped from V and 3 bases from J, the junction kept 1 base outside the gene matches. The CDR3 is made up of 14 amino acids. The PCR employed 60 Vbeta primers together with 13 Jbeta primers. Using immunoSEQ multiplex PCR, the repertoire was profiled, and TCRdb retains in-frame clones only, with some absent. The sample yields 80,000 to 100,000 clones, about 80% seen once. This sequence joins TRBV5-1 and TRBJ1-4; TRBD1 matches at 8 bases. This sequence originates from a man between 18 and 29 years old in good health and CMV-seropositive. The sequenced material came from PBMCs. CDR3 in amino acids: CASSWGQANEKLFF. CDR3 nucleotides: TGCGCCAGCAGCTGGGGACAGGCTAATGAAAAACTGTTTTTT.